The rows below give T cell receptor beta chains drawn from one sample of a study of blood T cell repertoires in COVID-19. Produced via immunoSEQ multiplex PCR; TCRdb's table is partial and in-frame only. Of about 160,000 clones listed, about 85% are singletons. Sequencing input: peripheral blood. These receptors came from a woman between 45 and 60 years old with COVID-19, enrolled during active disease. Each CDR3 is given with its conserved first and last residue. The order of the fields is D gene, J gene, V gene, clone size, CDR3 protein, CDR3 DNA. D genes are given only for firm matches. Rows may omit the clone size; those that give it use once, few, many or a size class.

>.|TRBJ2-7|TRBV11-3|.
CASSYLAGAYEQYF
TGTGCCAGCAGCTACCTCGCAGGGGCCTACGAGCAGTACTTC
>.|TRBJ1-1|TRBV12-3/TRBV12-4|once
CASYPSWSTEAFF
TGTGCCAGCTACCCCTCATGGAGCACTGAAGCTTTCTTT
>TRBD2|TRBJ2-5|TRBV7-8|.
CASRRTSGGQETQYF
TGTGCCAGCAGAAGGACTAGCGGGGGGCAAGAGACCCAGTACTTC
>.|TRBJ2-1|TRBV5-1|.
CASSMGDPGNEQFF
TGCGCCAGCAGCATGGGAGACCCGGGCAATGAGCAGTTCTTC
>TRBD2|TRBJ2-6|TRBV19|.
CASSAGAGANVLTF
TGTGCCAGTAGTGCGGGGGCTGGGGCCAACGTCCTGACTTTC
>TRBD1|TRBJ2-5|TRBV6-5|.
CASRGQLGETQYF
TGTGCCAGCAGGGGACAGTTGGGAGAGACCCAGTACTTC
>.|TRBJ1-6|TRBV10-3|.
CAISYTENSPLHF
TGTGCCATCAGTTATACAGAAAATTCACCCCTCCACTTT
>.|TRBJ1-4|TRBV28|once
CASSLDTPTNEKLFF
TGTGCCAGCAGTCTCGACACCCCAACTAATGAAAAACTGTTTTTT
>TRBD2|TRBJ2-5|TRBV3-1/TRBV3-2|.
CASSKLAGNQETQYF
TGTGCCAGCAGCAAATTAGCGGGGAATCAAGAGACCCAGTACTTC
>TRBD1|TRBJ1-5|TRBV19|.
CASSTLPRDRFSNQPQHF
TGTGCCAGTAGTACCTTGCCCCGGGACAGGTTTAGCAATCAGCCCCAGCATTTT
>TRBD2|TRBJ2-7|TRBV6-2/TRBV6-3|.
CASSYPSEGRAYEQYF
TGTGCCAGCAGTTACCCTAGCGAGGGGAGGGCCTACGAGCAGTACTTC
>.|TRBJ1-4|TRBV7-9|.
CASSLGEIKEKLFF
TGTGCCAGCAGCTTAGGGGAGATAAAGGAAAAACTGTTTTTT
>TRBD2|TRBJ2-2|TRBV19|once
CASSTSGGGTGELFF
TGTGCCAGTAGTACTAGCGGGGGGGGCACCGGGGAGCTGTTTTTT
>TRBD2|TRBJ2-1|TRBV7-2|.
CASSHLAGGLYEQFF
TGTGCCAGCAGTCATCTAGCGGGGGGGCTCTATGAGCAGTTCTTC
>TRBD2|TRBJ2-1|TRBV10-2|.
CASSILAGALYNEQFF
TGCGCCAGCAGCATCCTAGCGGGGGCACTCTACAATGAGCAGTTCTTC
>.|TRBJ2-1|TRBV10-3|.
CAISNGSSNEQFF
TGTGCCATCAGCAACGGGTCCTCCAATGAGCAGTTCTTC
>.|TRBJ1-1|TRBV6-2/TRBV6-3|.
CASSYRGGTEAFF
TGTGCCAGCAGTTACCGGGGAGGGACTGAAGCTTTCTTT
>.|TRBJ1-1|TRBV4-1|.
CASSHPPRTEAFF
TGCGCCAGCAGCCACCCCCCGAGGACTGAAGCTTTCTTT
>.|TRBJ2-5|TRBV24-1|.
CATSDWLAPETQYF
TGTGCCACCAGTGATTGGCTAGCCCCAGAGACCCAGTACTTC
>.|TRBJ1-1|TRBV14|few
CASSPRLGANTEAFF
TGTGCCAGCAGCCCCCGCTTAGGGGCCAACACTGAAGCTTTCTTT
>TRBD1|TRBJ2-2|TRBV11-3|.
CASNYNGDRASAGELFF
TGTGCCAGCAACTATAATGGGGACAGGGCGAGCGCCGGGGAGCTGTTTTTT
>.|TRBJ1-3|TRBV6-2/TRBV6-3|.
CASSYSWRALGNTIYF
TGTGCCAGCAGTTACTCGTGGCGGGCATTAGGAAACACCATATATTTT
>.|TRBJ2-1|TRBV12-3/TRBV12-4|.
CASQGVYNEQFF
TGTGCCAGCCAGGGCGTCTACAATGAGCAGTTCTTC
>TRBD1|TRBJ1-3|TRBV11-2|.
CASSRPGQGSGNTIYF
TGTGCCAGCAGTCGACCGGGACAGGGGTCTGGAAACACCATATATTTT
>.|TRBJ1-2|TRBV2|.
CASSVTVANYGYTF
TGTGCCAGCAGTGTCACAGTTGCTAACTATGGCTACACCTTC
>TRBD1|TRBJ1-1|TRBV13|.
CASSLGTVNTEAFF
TGTGCCAGCAGCTTGGGGACAGTGAACACTGAAGCTTTCTTT
>.|TRBJ1-4|TRBV7-9|.
CASNLGRDDEKLFF
TGTGCCAGCAACCTGGGCAGGGATGATGAAAAACTGTTTTTT
>TRBD2|TRBJ2-5|TRBV6-2/TRBV6-3|.
CASSYSGVKETQYF
TGTGCCAGCAGTTACAGCGGGGTAAAAGAGACCCAGTACTTC
>.|TRBJ2-3|TRBV28|.
CAGSSQGQVDTQYF
TGTGCCGGATCATCTCAGGGGCAGGTAGATACGCAGTATTTT
>TRBD1|TRBJ2-1|TRBV24-1|.
CATSDLGQGGDEQFF
TGTGCCACCAGTGACCTGGGACAGGGAGGGGATGAGCAGTTCTTC
>.|TRBJ1-5|TRBV4-1|.
CASSQSGQGNQPQHF
TGCGCCAGCAGCCAAAGCGGCCAGGGGAATCAGCCCCAGCATTTT
>.|TRBJ2-2|TRBV24-1|.
CATSIRAGGELFF
TGTGCCACCAGCATACGGGCGGGCGGGGAGCTGTTTTTT
>.|TRBJ2-7|TRBV21-1|many
CASSTRDRESEQYF
TGTGCCAGCAGCACCCGGGACAGGGAGAGCGAGCAGTACTTC
>.|TRBJ2-3|TRBV7-3|.
CASSFDTSTDTQYF
TGTGCCAGCAGCTTCGACACTAGCACAGATACGCAGTATTTT
>TRBD1|TRBJ1-2|TRBV14|.
CASSQREGALYGYTF
TGTGCCAGCAGCCAACGGGAGGGGGCTCTCTACGGCTACACCTTC
>TRBD1|TRBJ1-2|TRBV6-5|.
CASSYGPETGIYGYTF
TGTGCCAGCAGTTATGGGCCCGAGACAGGGATCTATGGCTACACCTTC
>.|TRBJ1-3|TRBV12-3/TRBV12-4|.
CASSPSGNTIYF
TGTGCCAGCAGTCCCTCCGGAAACACCATATATTTT
>TRBD2|TRBJ2-1|TRBV5-1|.
CATKIAGASYNEQFF
TGCGCCACCAAGATAGCGGGCGCCTCCTACAATGAGCAGTTCTTC
>TRBD2|TRBJ2-7|TRBV4-1|.
CASSQTRTSDYEQYF
TGCGCCAGCAGCCAAACACGGACTAGCGACTACGAGCAGTACTTC
>.|TRBJ1-1|TRBV28|.
CASSRGGTVEAFF
TGTGCCAGCAGTAGAGGAGGAACAGTTGAAGCTTTCTTT
>TRBD2|TRBJ2-5|TRBV2|.
CASKGTSGGGETQYF
TGTGCCAGCAAAGGGACTAGCGGGGGTGGTGAGACCCAGTACTTC
>.|TRBJ1-4|TRBV2|once
CASSEAGGANEKLFF
TGTGCCAGCAGTGAAGCAGGGGGGGCTAATGAAAAACTGTTTTTT
>TRBD1|TRBJ2-4|TRBV11-3|.
CASSLPGTGYYKNIQYF
TGTGCCAGCAGCTTACCAGGGACAGGGTACTATAAGAACATTCAGTACTTC
>.|TRBJ1-3|TRBV9|.
CASSVQVGTPSGNTIYF
TGTGCCAGCAGCGTACAGGTCGGGACACCCTCTGGAAACACCATATATTTT
>TRBD1|TRBJ2-7|TRBV6-4|.
CASSATGAGEQYF
TGTGCCAGCAGTGCGACAGGGGCAGGCGAGCAGTACTTC
>.|TRBJ2-7|TRBV6-5|.
CANGLPGHEQYF
TGTGCCAACGGACTCCCGGGCCACGAGCAGTACTTC
>.|TRBJ2-3|TRBV11-2|.
CASSPSVTNGDTQYF
TGTGCCAGCAGCCCGTCTGTAACAAACGGGGATACGCAGTATTTT
>TRBD2|TRBJ2-1|TRBV11-3|.
CASSLAAGGLGEQFF
TGTGCCAGCAGCTTAGCAGCGGGGGGGTTGGGTGAGCAGTTCTTC
>TRBD2|TRBJ2-2|TRBV2|.
CASRGGLAMTGELFF
TGTGCCAGCAGGGGGGGACTAGCGATGACCGGGGAGCTGTTTTTT
>.|TRBJ2-1|TRBV27|.
CASTPRAYNEQFF
TGTGCCAGCACCCCCCGAGCCTACAATGAGCAGTTCTTC
>.|TRBJ1-2|TRBV5-6|once
CASSLQISDYGYTF
TGTGCCAGCAGCCTACAGATTTCCGACTATGGCTACACCTTC